A single sample is the source of the 23 T cell receptor beta chains below, sequenced in a study of T cells in Graves' hyperthyroidism and ophthalmopathy. What was amplified from RNA transcripts were TCR beta CDR3 regions. An initial round of RT-PCR targeting the TCR CDR3 relied on the HTBI primer set. Using its own MiXCR run on the multiplex PCR reads, TCRdb lists one record per CDR3 protein. The sample consists of around 200,000 distinct CDR3 sequences, approximately 20% of them appearing once. Sequencing was performed on blood. The receptors shown here come from a man in his forties or fifties with Graves' hyperthyroidism.

With regard to this clonotype: An end of the junction differs from the germline gene, which may be a read error. This chain joins TRBV19 and TRBJ2-7; 8 positions match TRBD1. Germline loops: CDR1 LNHDA, CDR2 SQIVND (reference sequence). The CDR3 covers 15 residues. CDR3 region: CAGSPGQGVGYEQYF. The CDR3 bases are TGTGCCGGTAGTCCTGGACAGGGAGTAGGATACGAGCAGTACTTC.

This clonotype appeared many times. The V and J genes are TRBV28 and TRBJ1-5; the match to TRBD1 covers 7 bases. Germline CDR1 is MDHEN and CDR2 is SYDVKM. There are 15 residues in the CDR3. Trimming took 6 bases from V and 2 from J; bases not matched to a gene: 7. CDR3 nucleotides: TGTGCCAGCAGAATAGGGGGCGCCGGCAATCAGCCCCAGCATTTT. Protein: CASRIGGAGNQPQHF.

At least ten counts were recorded for this clonotype. J is TRBJ1-5 and V is TRBV28, with D possibly TRBD1 on 5 matching bases. Trimming stripped 2 bases from V and 4 bases from J, with 9 bases between. The germline V gene encodes CDR1 MDHEN and CDR2 SYDVKM. The CDR3 covers 14 residues. The CDR3 protein is CASSLRQPNQPQHF. In nucleotides, the CDR3 is TGTGCCAGCAGTTTACGACAGCCAAATCAGCCCCAGCATTTT.

This clonotype was picked up many times. J is TRBJ2-7 and V is TRBV28; 12 bases are shared with TRBD2. V shed 6 bases and J 0 bases; nucleotides not matched to a gene: 3. The CDR3 runs to 15 residues. The V gene's germline CDR1 is MDHEN and CDR2 SYDVKM. This CDR3 reads CASRETSGGSYEQYF. CDR3 sequence (DNA): TGTGCCAGCAGGGAGACTAGCGGGGGCTCCTACGAGCAGTACTTC.

This clonotype came up many times. V and J are TRBV20-1 and TRBJ2-1, with 13 bases lining up with TRBD2. Germline lookup yields CDR1 DFQATT and CDR2 SNEGSKA (reference sequence). This CDR3 is 17 amino acids long. With V trimmed by 5 bases and J by 4 bases, 11 bases remained unmatched. As DNA, the CDR3 is TGCAGTGCTCTTCCACGGAGACTAGCGGGGGGATACAATGAGCAGTTCTTC. It codes for CSALPRRLAGGYNEQFF.

This clonotype has only a few counts. Its ends do not fully match the called genes, so a read error is possible. This rearrangement joins TRBV7-3 to TRBJ2-1; a weak D match, TRBD2 (6 bases). Germline V gene data show CDR1 as SGHTA and CDR2 as FQGTGA. The length of the CDR3 is 14 residues. The CDR3 loop is CASRGTGSYNEQLF. DNA of the CDR3: TGTGCCAGCCGCGGGACCGGCTCCTACAATGAGCAGCTCTTC.

This clonotype was recorded at least ten times. This chain joins TRBV3-1 and TRBJ1-2; D may be TRBD1 (6 bases). This CDR3 is built from 14 residues. Trimming cost V 0 bases and J 3 bases, with 8 bases left between them. Germline V gives CDR1 LGHDT, CDR2 YNNKEL (reference sequence). The CDR3 sequence: CASSQDSGDYGYTF. The CDR3, as DNA: TGTGCCAGCAGCCAAGACTCAGGGGACTATGGCTACACCTTC. Complete variable domain (other parts from reference TRBV3-1 and TRBJ1-2): DTAVSQTPKYLVTQMGNDKSIKCEQNLGHDTMYWYKQDSKKFLKIMFSYNNKELIINETVPNRFSPKSPDKAHLNLHINSLELGDSAVYFCASSQDSGDYGYTFGSGTRLTVV.

This clonotype occurred many times. The genes are TRBV30 and TRBJ2-1; D uncertain. The CDR3 length is 12 residues. Trimming shortened V by 1 base and J by 1 base, and 2 bases separated the two germline ends. The germline gives CDR1 GTSNPN, CDR2 SVGIG (reference sequence). The chain's CDR3 is CAWSESYNEQFF. The CDR3 DNA follows: TGTGCCTGGAGTGAATCCTACAATGAGCAGTTCTTC.

At least ten counts were recorded for this clonotype. The J gene is TRBJ2-5, the V gene TRBV6-5; TRBD1 matches at 7 bases. Germline assignment: CDR1 MNHEY and CDR2 SVGAGI. V lost 4 bases and J lost 4; bases outside the gene matches: 6. The CDR3 runs 14 residues. Here the CDR3 DNA reads TGTGCCAGCAGTTTGATAAGGGGGCGAGAGACCCAGTACTTC. Amino acids: CASSLIRGRETQYF.

The rearrangement uses TRBV11-3 and TRBJ2-2, with a tentative D call TRBD2 (6 bases). This CDR3 has 18 amino acids. Germline CDR1 is SGHNT and CDR2 is YENEEA. Trimming shortened V by 1 base and J by 1 base, and 16 bases separated the two germline ends. This chain's CDR3 is CASSLAWGGGMNTGELFF. The CDR3 region has the DNA TGTGCCAGCAGCTTAGCCTGGGGAGGCGGAATGAACACCGGGGAGCTGTTTTTT.

This clonotype was recorded at least ten times. V and J are TRBV2 and TRBJ1-2; no clear D gene. The CDR3 contains 16 residues. Trimming took off 0 bases at V and 4 bases at J, with 15 bases between the two ends. The germline V gene encodes CDR1 SNHLY and CDR2 FYNNEI. CDR3 sequence: CASSEASQRLGYGYTF. CDR3 in DNA: TGTGCCAGCAGTGAAGCGTCCCAACGACTAGGCTATGGCTACACCTTC.

In this sample, this clonotype turned up a few times. A much more abundant neighbour one base away suggests this may be a read error. The chain combines TRBV2 with TRBJ2-5; 7 nucleotides agree with TRBD1. The CDR3 extends over 14 amino acids. CDR1 is SNHLY, CDR2 FYNNEI, per germline. The CDR3 nucleotides are TGTGCCGGCAGGGACAGTGGTGTTCAAGAGACCCAGTACTTC. Encoded protein: CAGRDSGVQETQYF. Filled out from reference TRBV2 and TRBJ2-5, the complete variable domain reads EPEVTQTPSHQVTQMGQEVILRCVPISNHLYFYWYRQILGQKVEFLVSFYNNEISEKSEIFDDQFSVERPDGSNFTLKIRSTKLEDSAMYFCAGRDSGVQETQYFGPGTRLLVL.

This clonotype was picked up many times. The chain combines TRBV30 with TRBJ2-3; no definite D call. This CDR3 has 11 amino acids. Germline CDR1 reads GTSNPN; CDR2 reads SVGIG (reference sequence). Trimming cost V 1 base and J 4 bases, with 3 bases left between them. Here the CDR3 DNA reads TGTGCCTGGAGTGCGGCAGATACGCAGTATTTT. Translation gives CAWSAADTQYF. Using reference TRBV30 and TRBJ2-3 for the parts outside the CDR3, the full variable domain is SQTIHQWPATLVQPVGSPLSLECTVEGTSNPNLYWYRQAAGRGLQLLFYSVGIGQISSEVPQNLSASRPQDRQFILSSKKLLLSDSGFYLCAWSAADTQYFGPGTRLTVL.

This clonotype showed up just a few times. The gene calls are TRBV2 and TRBJ1-4, with 12 bases matching TRBD1. The V gene's germline CDR1 is SNHLY and CDR2 FYNNEI. The CDR3 runs to 17 residues. Losses at the gene ends were 4 bases for V and 8 bases for J; bases not matched to a gene: 11. DNA for the CDR3: TGTGCCAGCAGTGGAAAATTGGGACAGGGGGCTGGCGAAAAACTGTTTTTT. Translation gives CASSGKLGQGAGEKLFF. Variable domain in full (rest from reference TRBV2 and TRBJ1-4): EPEVTQTPSHQVTQMGQEVILRCVPISNHLYFYWYRQILGQKVEFLVSFYNNEISEKSEIFDDQFSVERPDGSNFTLKIRSTKLEDSAMYFCASSGKLGQGAGEKLFFGSGTQLSVL.

This clonotype showed up many times. This chain joins TRBV7-2 and TRBJ2-5, with D perhaps TRBD1 or TRBD2 (5 bases each). Trimming left V 5 bases short and J 1 base short, with 17 bases between. The CDR3 extends over 16 amino acids. Germline loops: CDR1 SGHTA, CDR2 FQGNSA. For the CDR3, the DNA is TGTGCCAGCAGCCCTAGTAGGGCCGGGGCCCAAGAGACCCAGTACTTC. The encoded protein is CASSPSRAGAQETQYF. Using reference TRBV7-2 and TRBJ2-5 for the parts outside the CDR3, the full variable domain is GAGVSQSPSNKVTEKGKDVELRCDPISGHTALYWYRQSLGQGLEFLIYFQGNSAPDKSGLPSDRFSAERTGGSVSTLTIQRTQQEDSAVYLCASSPSRAGAQETQYFGPGTRLLVL.

The chain recombines TRBV6-5 with TRBJ2-3; 9 bases map to TRBD1. The CDR3 sequence is 16 residues long. In germline, CDR1 is MNHEY, CDR2 SVGAGI. Trimming at V came to 2 bases and at J to 6 bases, leaving 9 bases not matched to a gene. The CDR3 DNA follows: TGTGCCAGCAGTTACACCCCGGGACAGGGATGGGATACGCAGTATTTT. Its protein product is CASSYTPGQGWDTQYF.

Regarding this clonotype: This could be a read error, since a much larger clone is one nucleotide away. The gene calls are TRBV20-1 and TRBJ1-4; D is unclear. The CDR3 has 12 residues. The ends were cut back, 5 bases at V and 8 bases at J, with 12 bases in the middle. The germline CDR1 and CDR2 sequences are DFQATT and SNEGSKA (reference sequence). CDR3 sequence (DNA): TGCAGTGCTGCCCCCGGGAAAGAAAAACTGTTTTTT. It translates to CSAAPGKEKLFF.

There are many counts of this clonotype. The J gene is TRBJ1-1, the V gene TRBV6-1; TRBD1 might be the D (6 bases). This CDR3 spans 17 amino acids. The germline gives CDR1 MNHNS, CDR2 SASEGT. Trimming took off 5 bases at V and 4 bases at J, with 23 bases between the two ends. This CDR3 is CASSYDVSRGGITEAFF. The DNA of the CDR3 is TGTGCCAGCAGTTACGACGTCAGCAGGGGAGGCATCACTGAAGCTTTCTTT.

This clonotype was seen repeatedly, ten times or more. V is TRBV3-1 and J is TRBJ1-1; D unclear. Between the trimmed V and J ends, which lost 4 bases and 5 bases, there was a span of 11 bases. CDR3 size: 13 residues. Germline CDR1 LGHDT, CDR2 YNNKEL (reference sequence). CDR3 bases: TGTGCCAGCAGCCTACTCGGGAGAACTGAAGCTTTCTTT. As protein: CASSLLGRTEAFF.

There are a few counts of this clonotype. The chain recombines TRBV27 with TRBJ2-1; D might be TRBD1 or TRBD2, each matching 6 bases. The CDR3 is made up of 15 amino acids. CDR1 and CDR2 from the germline V gene are MNHEY and SMNVEV (reference sequence). Trimming took 2 bases from V and 5 from J, leaving 13 bases between them. The chain's CDR3 is CASSLEGGLHNEQFF. The CDR3 DNA reads TGTGCCAGCAGTTTAGAGGGGGGACTTCACAATGAGCAGTTCTTC.

This clonotype has more than one count but fewer than ten. This rearrangement joins TRBV18 to TRBJ1-6, with 8 nucleotides matching TRBD1. The CDR3 is made up of 16 amino acids. CDR1 is KGHSH and CDR2 is LQKENI in the germline V gene. Trimming cost V 3 bases and J 6 bases; bases outside gene matches: 7. CDR3 bases: TGTGCCAGCTCACCGAGGGCAGGGGGCAGTAATTCACCCCTCCACTTT. Its translation: CASSPRAGGSNSPLHF.

This clonotype showed up many times. V is TRBV15 and J is TRBJ2-5, with D perhaps TRBD1 (6 bases). Deletions cut 7 bases from V and 2 bases from J, with 11 bases between. The length of the CDR3 is 13 residues. Per germline, CDR1 LNHNV and CDR2 YYDKDF (reference sequence). CDR3: CATNDRNQETQYF. CDR3 in DNA: TGTGCCACCAATGACAGGAATCAAGAGACCCAGTACTTC. Full variable domain (remainder filled in from reference TRBV15 and TRBJ2-5): DAMVIQNPRYQVTQFGKPVTLSCSQTLNHNVMYWYQQKSSQAPKLLFHYYDKDFNNEADTPDNFQSRRPNTSFCFLDIRSPGLGDTAMYLCATNDRNQETQYFGPGTRLLVL.

This clonotype was picked up many times. The V and J genes are TRBV7-2 and TRBJ2-3; possibly TRBD1 or TRBD2 for D (5 bases each). Germline V gene lookup returns CDR1 SGHTA and CDR2 FQGNSA. The CDR3 runs to 15 residues. Trimming removed 7 bases from V and 0 bases from J, with 14 bases in between. DNA of the CDR3: TGTGCCAGCAACCAGAGGGGCCCGAGCACAGATACGCAGTATTTT. It yields the protein CASNQRGPSTDTQYF.